These 15 T cell receptor beta chains were all obtained from the same sample, sequenced in a study of blood T cell repertoires in COVID-19 (dated by TCRdb to 2018 to 2021). The library was produced with the immunoSEQ multiplex PCR assay. TCRdb obtained this table from immuneACCESS and retained in-frame rearrangements with V and J assigned. These tables miss some clones; where compared with another copy, unresolved V genes account for less than half of the shortfall, and the remainder is unexplained. Across this sample there are 150,000 to 200,000 clones, with 70% to 90% seen only once. Of the sample, less than 3.5% falls within the top ten clones. The source material was peripheral blood. The receptors were gathered from a woman older than 75 with COVID-19, enrolled during active disease.

This clone was seen just once. The V gene is TRBV29-1, the J gene TRBJ2-3; tentatively, D is TRBD2 (5 bases). Between the trimmed V and J ends, which lost 5 bases and 1 base, there was a span of 7 bases. Germline values: CDR1 SQVTM, CDR2 ANQGSEA. The CDR3 covers 12 residues. CDR3 sequence: CSVRSGTDTQYF. The CDR3 DNA reads TGCAGCGTTCGTAGCGGCACAGATACGCAGTATTTT.

The J gene is TRBJ2-7, the V gene TRBV19, with 8 nucleotides matching TRBD1. The germline V gene has CDR1 LNHDA and CDR2 SQIVND (reference sequence). This CDR3 is 15 amino acids long. With 10 bases clipped from V and 4 bases from J, the junction kept 15 bases outside the gene matches. CDR3 bases: TGTGCCACCGAAGCCGGGACAGGAGACTTTTACGAGCAGTACTTC. Translation gives CATEAGTGDFYEQYF.

The chain couples TRBV27 to TRBJ1-2, with a possible D match to TRBD1 (5 bases). CDR3 size: 15 residues. The germline V gene encodes CDR1 MNHEY and CDR2 SMNVEV (reference sequence). V was clipped by 3 bases and J by 4 bases, with 15 bases between them. The CDR3 here is CASSLSPTGVYGYTF. The CDR3, as DNA: TGTGCCAGCAGTTTGTCACCTACAGGTGTCTATGGCTACACCTTC.

The chain is built from TRBV3-1 (or the pseudogene TRBV3-2) and TRBJ2-7, with D perhaps matching TRBD1 (5 bases). The CDR3 has 13 residues. Germline assignment: CDR1 LGHDT and CDR2 YNNKEL (reference sequence). Trimming pared 0 bases from V and 9 bases from J, leaving 12 bases between. CDR3 sequence: CASSQERQGAQYF. The CDR3 bases are TGTGCCAGCAGCCAAGAACGGCAGGGCGCGCAGTACTTC.

The CDR3 reads CASSEGLGETQYF. The CDR3 DNA reads as TGTGCCAGCAGCGAGGGACTTGGAGAGACCCAGTACTTC. This chain uses TRBV3-1 (or the pseudogene TRBV3-2) with TRBJ2-5, with D maybe TRBD2 (6 bases). This CDR3 comprises 13 residues. The V end lost 5 bases, the J end lost 4 bases, and 11 bases lay between the germline ends. Germline CDR1 reads LGHDT; CDR2 reads YNNKEL (reference sequence).

The rearrangement uses TRBV5-1 and TRBJ1-6, with 8 bases aligning to TRBD1. CDR1 is SGHRS and CDR2 is YFSETQ in the germline V gene. V gave up 4 bases and J gave up 8 bases; unmatched junction bases: 8. CDR3 length: 15 residues. The CDR3 reads CASSPDRGYHSPLHF. CDR3 in DNA: TGCGCCAGCAGCCCAGACAGGGGTTACCATTCACCCCTCCACTTT.

The chain recombines TRBV5-4 with TRBJ2-1; 12 positions match TRBD2. With V trimmed by 4 bases and J by 11 bases, 7 bases remained unmatched. This CDR3 comprises 14 residues. In germline, CDR1 is SGHNT, CDR2 YYREEE (reference sequence). CDR3 DNA sequence: TGTGCCAGCAGCCTCCGACTAGCGGGGGTCAAGCAGTTCTTC. Translating it yields CASSLRLAGVKQFF.

This chain connects TRBV7-2 to TRBJ1-1; no reliable D call. The CDR3 is made up of 15 amino acids. The V end lost 6 bases, the J end lost 2 bases, and 16 bases lay between the germline ends. In germline, CDR1 is SGHTA, CDR2 FQGNSA. CDR3 in DNA: TGTGCCAGCAGTGAAAGACTTCGGTTTAACACTGAAGCTTTCTTT. Translated, it gives CASSERLRFNTEAFF.

The chain links TRBV5-4 to TRBJ2-5; weak D call: TRBD2 (8 bases). In germline, CDR1 is SGHNT, CDR2 YYREEE (reference sequence). The V gene lost 3 bases and the J gene lost 4 bases, with 19 bases spanning the gap. This CDR3 is built from 16 residues. The CDR3 spells CASSSSLAAGGETQYF. The CDR3, as DNA: TGTGCCAGCAGCTCTTCACTAGCGGCAGGGGGAGAGACCCAGTACTTC.

This clone showed up just a few times. J is TRBJ2-1 and V is TRBV4-2; TRBD1 is a possible D gene (6 bases). Germline V gene lookup returns CDR1 LGHNA and CDR2 YNFKEQ. The CDR3 is 14 amino acids. The V gene lost 5 bases and the J gene lost 2 bases, with 10 bases spanning the gap. For the CDR3, the DNA is TGTGCCAGCAGCTTCCAGGGGACCTACAATGAGCAGTTCTTC. Protein sequence: CASSFQGTYNEQFF.

The V and J genes are TRBV5-1 and TRBJ2-1; TRBD2 matches 12 bases. Germline V CDR1 and CDR2: SGHRS, YFSETQ. The CDR3 spans 21 residues. J gave up 5 bases and V 1 base, and 19 bases lay outside the gene matches. As DNA, the CDR3 is TGCGCCAGCAGCTTGACACAGTGGGCTAGCGGGAGGGAGTGGGGTCACAATGAGCAGTTCTTC. It encodes CASSLTQWASGREWGHNEQFF.

The table lists this clone with a few counts. The gene calls are TRBV25-1 and TRBJ1-1, with D perhaps matching TRBD1 (5 bases). Trimming shortened V by 6 bases and J by 11 bases, and 19 bases separated the two germline ends. The CDR3 spans 13 residues. CDR1 and CDR2 (germline): MGHDK, SYGVNS. The CDR3 sequence is CASSGDWYSGAFF. The CDR3 DNA follows: TGTGCCAGCAGCGGGGACTGGTATTCTGGGGCTTTCTTT.

The chain has TRBV4-2 and TRBJ2-1; 8 bases match TRBD2. This CDR3 is built from 16 residues. CDR1 LGHNA and CDR2 YNFKEQ come from the germline V gene. After removal of 1 base from V and 3 bases from J, the junction contained 5 bases not matched to a gene. CDR3 residues: CASSQGGGTHYNEQFF. The CDR3 nucleotides read TGTGCCAGCAGCCAAGGCGGGGGGACCCACTACAATGAGCAGTTCTTC.

This clone is a singleton in its sample. The chain carries TRBV7-2 and TRBJ1-6, with 8 bases identical to TRBD1. The V and J ends lost 1 base and 6 bases, in that order; junction bases with no gene match: 8. The CDR3 loop spans 17 amino acids. Germline V gives CDR1 SGHTA, CDR2 FQGNSA. The CDR3 protein is CASSLVSWGTGNSPLHF. DNA of the CDR3: TGTGCCAGCAGCTTAGTGTCTTGGGGGACAGGTAATTCACCCCTCCACTTT.

The chain employs TRBV18 and TRBJ2-4, with TRBD1 matching over 7 bases. The CDR3 is 13 amino acids. Germline lookup yields CDR1 KGHSH and CDR2 LQKENI. Trimming removed 4 bases from V and 8 bases from J; junction bases left unmatched: 5. The CDR3 reads CASSLTGWDIQYF. DNA for the CDR3: TGTGCCAGCTCACTGACAGGGTGGGACATTCAGTACTTC.